This paragraph covers one TCR beta chain sequence. No antigen is known for it. This sample is part of a study of T cell responses to AZD1222 COVID-19 vaccine. Notes on the study in general: Repertoire collection took place solely once the T cell response had peaked. Only a handful of AZD1222 recipients, more than 5 in all, had baseline seropositivity. Spike was spanned by vaccine-associated CD4 TCRs, which were dominant at 160-218 and 743-854. Clonal diversity was possibly underestimated; the donors were predominantly white British and more often female.

Assay used: immunoSEQ multiplex PCR; TCRdb lists only in-frame clones, some missing. The sample records roughly 140,000 clones, 80% to 95% being singletons. Germline CDR1 is SGHRS and CDR2 is YFSETQ. V trimming: 4 bases; J trimming: 4 bases; junction bases outside the gene matches: 4. The CDR3 covers 15 residues. The sequenced sample was peripheral blood, obtained on day 0 of MenACWY control vaccination. The chain recombines TRBV5-1 with TRBJ2-1, with TRBD2 matching 11 bases. This receptor was taken from an adult in good health. The CDR3 nucleotides are TGCGCCAGCAGCCCGACTAGCGGGGCTTACAATGAGCAGTTCTTC. Amino acids: CASSPTSGAYNEQFF.